The 4 T cell receptor beta chains below come from one sample, sequenced in a study of cytomegalovirus exposure and HLA in healthy donors. The PCR ran on 60 Vbeta and 13 Jbeta primers. This table comes from immunoSEQ multiplex PCR, and its TCRdb copy is limited to in-frame clones, with some not included. The data contain some 180,000 clones, around 82% of them singletons. Input material: PBMCs. These receptors originate from a young woman in good health and CMV-seropositive.

CDR3 region: CASRDSPQETQYF. Written as DNA, the CDR3 is TGTGCCAGCAGGGACTCACCCCAAGAGACCCAGTACTTC. The genes are TRBV2 and TRBJ2-5; D perhaps matches TRBD2 (5 bases). The length of the CDR3 is 13 residues. Between the trimmed V and J ends, which lost 6 bases and 1 base, there was a span of 9 bases. Looked up from germline, CDR1 is SNHLY and CDR2 is FYNNEI. The full variable domain, its missing parts supplied by reference TRBV2 and TRBJ2-5, is EPEVTQTPSHQVTQMGQEVILRCVPISNHLYFYWYRQILGQKVEFLVSFYNNEISEKSEIFDDQFSVERPDGSNFTLKIRSTKLEDSAMYFCASRDSPQETQYFGPGTRLLVL.

Concerning this clone itself: At one of its ends the junction is not consistent with the germline gene, which may arise from a read error. The chain recombines TRBV7-9 with TRBJ2-3; a possible D gene is TRBD2 (5 bases). CDR3 length: 15 amino acids. CDR1 SEHNR and CDR2 FQNEAQ come from the germline V gene (reference sequence). CDR3 bases: TGTTCCAGCAGCCCCCGAAGAGGGCGTTTGGATACGCAGTATTTT. Its translation: CSSSPRRGRLDTQYF.

In its sample, this clone was seen a few times. The chain recombines TRBV6-6 with TRBJ1-6; 7 nucleotides match TRBD1. Germline assignment: CDR1 MNHNY and CDR2 SVGAGI (reference sequence). Losses at the gene ends were 7 bases for V and 4 bases for J; bases not matched to a gene: 4. The CDR3 is 14 amino acids. Written as DNA, the CDR3 is TGTGCCAGCATCCCACAGGGGTATAATTCACCCCTCCACTTT. This gives the protein CASIPQGYNSPLHF.

This clone has more than one count but fewer than ten. Other DNA sequences in this sample translate to the same CDR3. The chain links TRBV5-6 to TRBJ1-5; TRBD1 is a possible D gene (5 bases). Trimming shortened V by 0 bases and J by 2 bases, and 6 bases separated the two germline ends. Per the germline V gene, CDR1 is SGHDT and CDR2 is YYEEEE. This CDR3 spans 14 amino acids. Here the CDR3 DNA reads TGTGCCAGCAGCTTGGGCAGGGGCAATCAGCCCCAGCATTTT. It specifies CASSLGRGNQPQHF.